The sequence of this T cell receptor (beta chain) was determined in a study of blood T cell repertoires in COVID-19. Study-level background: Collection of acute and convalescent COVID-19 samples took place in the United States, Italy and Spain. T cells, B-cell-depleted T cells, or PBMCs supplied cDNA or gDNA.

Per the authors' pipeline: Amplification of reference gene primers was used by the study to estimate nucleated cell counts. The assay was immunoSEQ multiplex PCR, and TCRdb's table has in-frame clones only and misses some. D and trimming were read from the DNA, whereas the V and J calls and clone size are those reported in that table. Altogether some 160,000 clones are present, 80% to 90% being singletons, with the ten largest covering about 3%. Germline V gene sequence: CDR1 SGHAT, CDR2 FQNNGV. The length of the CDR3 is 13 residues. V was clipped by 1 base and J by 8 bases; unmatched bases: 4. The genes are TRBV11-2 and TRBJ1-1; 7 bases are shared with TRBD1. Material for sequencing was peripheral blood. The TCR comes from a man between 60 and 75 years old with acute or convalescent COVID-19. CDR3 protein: CASSLGVQGEAFF. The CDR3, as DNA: TGTGCCAGCAGCTTAGGGGTACAGGGGGAAGCTTTCTTT.